The 20 T cell receptor beta chains listed next were all sequenced from one sample in a study of patients and donors after allogeneic stem cell transplantation. TCRdb fed the RT-PCR reads into MiXCR, producing one record per CDR3 protein. The sample holds approximately 150,000 distinct CDR3 sequences, about a third seen once. The sequenced sample was blood, either unsorted or a sorted T cell fraction (not recorded which). The receptors originated from a human donor who was either an allogeneic HSCT recipient or a stem cell or donor lymphocyte infusion donor (not recorded which). It is not recorded whose cells these are; they may come from a transplant donor.

This clonotype has just a few counts. The chain carries TRBV4-1 and TRBJ2-7; either TRBD1 or TRBD2 may fit D (5 bases each). Per germline, CDR1 MGHRA and CDR2 YSYEKL. The CDR3 is 14 residues long. The V end was cut by 1 base, the J end by 5 bases, with 12 bases between. The CDR3 DNA reads as TGCGCCAGCAGCCAAGTGGGGGTCGAGCACGAGCAGTACTTC. Translation gives CASSQVGVEHEQYF.

The gene calls are TRBV13 and TRBJ2-1, with 8 bases fitting TRBD1. The CDR3 is 16 residues long. CDR1 is PRHDT and CDR2 is FYEKMQ in the germline V gene (reference sequence). V lost 4 bases to trimming and J lost 4 bases; unmatched junction nucleotides: 9. CDR3 DNA: TGTGCCAGCAGCTCGCCGTTTGGACAGGGATACAATGAGCAGTTCTTC. It is translated as CASSSPFGQGYNEQFF.

In its sample, this clonotype was seen a few times. The chain uses TRBV6-5 and TRBJ1-4, with TRBD1 matching 7 bases. J gave up 1 base and V 4 bases, and 15 bases lay outside the gene matches. CDR3 length equals 19 residues. Germline CDR1 MNHEY, CDR2 SVGAGI. The CDR3 sequence is CASSFHTPLTGETNEKLFF. The CDR3 DNA reads as TGTGCCAGCAGTTTCCACACCCCACTCACAGGGGAAACTAATGAAAAACTGTTTTTT.

The gene calls are TRBV10-3 and TRBJ2-7; 10 nucleotides agree with TRBD1. The junction had 9 bases not matched to a gene; V was cut back by 5 bases and J by 5 bases. Germline V gives CDR1 ENHRY, CDR2 SYGVKD. The CDR3 extends over 15 amino acids. CDR3 sequence (DNA): TGTGCCATCAGTATACCGAGGGGACAGGGGAACGAGCAGTACTTC. As protein: CAISIPRGQGNEQYF.

The rearrangement joins TRBV28 to TRBJ1-1, with unresolved D. CDR3 length: 11 amino acids. With 4 bases removed from V and 8 bases from J, the gap between germline ends came to 8 bases. The germline V gene has CDR1 MDHEN and CDR2 SYDVKM. This CDR3 is CASSWRREAFF. The CDR3 nucleotides are TGTGCCAGCAGTTGGCGTCGGGAAGCTTTCTTT. Using reference TRBV28 and TRBJ1-1 for the parts outside the CDR3, the full variable domain is DVKVTQSSRYLVKRTGEKVFLECVQDMDHENMFWYRQDPGLGLRLIYFSYDVKMKEKGDIPEGYSVSREKKERFSLILESASTNQTSMYLCASSWRREAFFGQGTRLTVV.

The J gene is TRBJ1-4, the V gene TRBV20-1; TRBD1 aligns across 7 bases. The junction had 9 bases not matched to a gene; V was cut back by 4 bases and J by 7 bases. This CDR3 has 14 amino acids. Germline loops: CDR1 DFQATT, CDR2 SNEGSKA (reference sequence). CDR3 protein: CSATEDRAVEKLFF. CDR3 nucleotide sequence: TGCAGTGCTACCGAAGACAGGGCGGTTGAAAAACTGTTTTTT.

The chain employs TRBV12-3 or TRBV12-4 and TRBJ1-5, with 7 nucleotides matching TRBD1. After removal of 5 bases from V and 11 bases from J, the junction contained 18 bases not matched to a gene. CDR3 length: 16 residues. The CDR3 region is CASSPRWTGNIRAQHF. CDR3 sequence (DNA): TGTGCCAGCAGTCCGCGGTGGACAGGAAACATCAGAGCCCAGCATTTT.

This clonotype was seen more than once but under ten times. V is TRBV20-1 and J is TRBJ1-5; 7 bases agree with TRBD1. Germline CDR1 DFQATT, CDR2 SNEGSKA (reference sequence). CDR3 length: 13 residues. CDR3 nucleotides: TGCAGCAAGGGGGCAGGGGCCGATCAGCCCCAGCATTTT. Protein product: CSKGAGADQPQHF.

CDR3 amino acids: CASSYGGDTVYGYTF. CDR3 nucleotide sequence: TGTGCCAGCAGTTACGGGGGAGACACCGTCTATGGCTACACCTTC. This sequence joins TRBV6-5 and TRBJ1-2; perhaps TRBD1 as D (5 bases). The V and J ends lost 2 bases and 4 bases respectively, with 14 bases between them. Looked up from germline, CDR1 is MNHEY and CDR2 is SVGAGI. This CDR3 has 15 residues.

There are many counts of this clonotype. V is TRBV12-3 or TRBV12-4 and J is TRBJ1-1; D uncertain. V lost 10 bases to trimming and J lost 0 bases, with 9 bases between them. The CDR3 consists of 12 residues. This CDR3 reads CATARMNTEAFF. Here the CDR3 DNA reads TGTGCCACCGCCAGGATGAACACTGAAGCTTTCTTT.

This clonotype turned up a few times. The chain joins TRBV7-6 to TRBJ1-1; 8 bases map to TRBD1. This CDR3 is 16 amino acids long. V shed 0 bases and J 3 bases; nucleotides not matched to a gene: 6. CDR1 and CDR2 from the germline V gene are SGHVS and FNYEAQ. The CDR3: CASSLAPRGLDTEAFF. The DNA for the CDR3 is TGTGCCAGCAGCTTAGCGCCCAGGGGGCTGGACACTGAAGCTTTCTTT. Variable domain in full (rest from reference TRBV7-6 and TRBJ1-1): GAGVSQSPRYKVTKRGQDVALRCDPISGHVSLYWYRQALGQGPEFLTYFNYEAQQDKSGLPNDRFSAERPEGSISTLTIQRTEQRDSAMYRCASSLAPRGLDTEAFFGQGTRLTVV.

The chain has TRBV7-9 and TRBJ1-5, with a weak D call TRBD1 (5 bases). The V gene's germline CDR1 is SEHNR and CDR2 FQNEAQ (reference sequence). This CDR3 has 17 amino acids. The V and J ends lost 3 bases and 3 bases respectively, with 18 bases between them. The CDR3 loop is CASSFIAQGFPNQPQHF. As DNA, the CDR3 is TGTGCCAGCAGCTTTATCGCCCAGGGTTTCCCCAATCAGCCCCAGCATTTT.

V is TRBV29-1 and J is TRBJ2-3, with a tentative D call TRBD1 (6 bases). With 7 bases removed from V and 0 bases from J, the gap between germline ends came to 14 bases. CDR3 length: 14 residues. Germline V gene lookup returns CDR1 SQVTM and CDR2 ANQGSEA. In DNA form, the CDR3 reads TGCAGCGCTTGGACAGCTCCTAGCACAGATACGCAGTATTTT. It codes for CSAWTAPSTDTQYF.

This clonotype has more than one count but fewer than ten. CDR3 bases: TGTGCCAGCAGCTTAGTGGGTTCAACTAATGAAAAACTGTTTTTT. Encoded protein: CASSLVGSTNEKLFF. The rearrangement joins TRBV7-2 to TRBJ1-4; D unclear. From germline, CDR1 is SGHTA and CDR2 FQGNSA. V gave up 1 base and J gave up 0 bases, with 6 bases separating them. CDR3 size: 15 residues.

The V gene is TRBV12-3 or TRBV12-4, the J gene TRBJ1-6, with D possibly matching TRBD1 (5 bases). Trimming stripped 6 bases from V and 7 bases from J, with 13 bases between. The CDR3 runs to 14 residues. DNA for the CDR3: TGTGCCAGCAGCCCGGGACGTCAGAATTCACCCCTCCACTTT. Its translation is CASSPGRQNSPLHF.

The chain couples TRBV3-1 to TRBJ1-5; D gene ambiguous. V was pared by 0 bases and J by 5 bases, with 8 bases between. This CDR3 has 14 residues. The V gene's germline CDR1 is LGHDT and CDR2 YNNKEL (reference sequence). The CDR3 sequence: CASSQEGRDQPQHF. The DNA for the CDR3 is TGTGCCAGCAGCCAAGAAGGGCGGGATCAGCCCCAGCATTTT. The full variable domain, rest sourced from reference TRBV3-1 and TRBJ1-5, is DTAVSQTPKYLVTQMGNDKSIKCEQNLGHDTMYWYKQDSKKFLKIMFSYNNKELIINETVPNRFSPKSPDKAHLNLHINSLELGDSAVYFCASSQEGRDQPQHFGDGTRLSIL.

The J gene is TRBJ1-2, the V gene TRBV20-1; D call uncertain. The germline gives CDR1 DFQATT, CDR2 SNEGSKA (reference sequence). V gave up 0 bases and J gave up 2 bases, with 13 bases separating them. This CDR3 comprises 15 residues. The CDR3 sequence: CSARDERHFNYGYTF. The CDR3 coding sequence is TGCAGTGCTAGAGATGAGAGACACTTCAACTATGGCTACACCTTC.

The V and J genes are TRBV12-3 or TRBV12-4 and TRBJ2-2; D remains ambiguous. The CDR3 totals 17 residues. V was trimmed by 7 bases and J by 8 bases, leaving 26 bases between them. In DNA form, the CDR3 reads TGTGCCAGCACCTACCCCCCAGGCACACCACCCGAGGGGGAGCTGTTTTTT. This encodes CASTYPPGTPPEGELFF.

This clonotype has more than one count but fewer than ten. V and J are TRBV6-5 and TRBJ1-1; D perhaps matches TRBD1 (5 bases). This CDR3 is built from 14 residues. Trimming pared 6 bases from V and 0 bases from J, leaving 11 bases between. CDR1 is MNHEY, CDR2 SVGAGI, per germline. The CDR3 region is CASSPGAVNTEAFF. The CDR3 DNA follows: TGTGCCAGCAGCCCCGGGGCGGTGAACACTGAAGCTTTCTTT.

This clonotype was counted between two and nine times. V and J are TRBV12-3 or TRBV12-4 and TRBJ2-5; D not certain. CDR3 size: 13 residues. The ends were cut back, 6 bases at V and 1 base at J, with 9 bases in the middle. CDR3 residues: CASREIGQETQYF. As DNA, the CDR3 is TGTGCCAGCAGGGAAATCGGCCAAGAGACCCAGTACTTC.